Below, one T cell receptor (beta chain) is given with its context. The data are from a study of blood T cell repertoires in COVID-19. Method: immunoSEQ multiplex PCR; TCRdb's copy keeps in-frame clones and lacks some. The profile shows hundreds of thousands of clones, roughly 90% of them singletons. Germline V lookup: CDR1 SNHLY, CDR2 FYNNEI. The CDR3 runs 13 residues. Trimming took off 1 base at V and 3 bases at J, with 6 bases between the two ends. This TCR was sampled from a man aged 55 to 70 who had recovered from COVID-19. The chain carries TRBV2 and TRBJ1-2; perhaps TRBD1 as D (5 bases). The specimen sequenced was PBMCs or T cells enriched from blood (not recorded which). CDR3 DNA: TGTGCCAGCAGTGAAGGGGGCCACTATGGCTACACCTTC. It specifies CASSEGGHYGYTF.